Each of the 21 T cell receptor beta chains below was sequenced from the same sample in a study of cytomegalovirus exposure and HLA in healthy donors. Primers included in the PCR were 60 Vbeta and 13 Jbeta primers. Assay: immunoSEQ multiplex PCR; the TCRdb copy retains only in-frame clones and omits some. The sample holds approximately 160,000 clones, 80% seen once. The material sequenced was PBMCs. Receptors were obtained from a man aged 25 to 45 in good health and CMV-seropositive.

The V and J genes are TRBV6-6 and TRBJ2-1; TRBD1 agrees at 10 bases. Germline CDR1 is MNHNY and CDR2 is SVGAGI (reference sequence). This CDR3 spans 16 amino acids. The V and J ends lost 6 bases and 6 bases, in that order; junction bases with no gene match: 11. The CDR3 sequence: CASSPSWDRGVNEQFF. Here the CDR3 DNA reads TGTGCCAGCAGCCCCAGTTGGGACAGGGGAGTCAATGAGCAGTTCTTC.

The gene calls are TRBV18 and TRBJ2-7; D is unresolved. Germline loops: CDR1 KGHSH, CDR2 LQKENI. The CDR3 runs to 14 residues. The V end lost 3 bases, the J end lost 5 bases, and 14 bases lay between the germline ends. CDR3 in amino acids: CASSPRSLADEQYF. The DNA for the CDR3 is TGTGCCAGCTCACCTCGTTCGTTGGCGGACGAGCAGTACTTC.

This CDR3 reads CASSEYRQGARREQYF. In DNA, the CDR3 is TGTGCCAGCAGTGAATATAGGCAGGGGGCAAGACGCGAGCAGTACTTC. This chain connects TRBV25-1 to TRBJ2-7, with 8 bases matching TRBD1. J was trimmed by 6 bases and V by 0 bases; bases with no gene match: 10. The length of the CDR3 is 16 residues. Germline lookup yields CDR1 MGHDK and CDR2 SYGVNS.

The V and J genes are TRBV9 and TRBJ1-2; TRBD1 matches 7 bases. The ends lost 3 bases at V and 6 bases at J; junction bases unmatched: 2. CDR3 length: 12 residues. Germline V gene lookup returns CDR1 SGDLS and CDR2 YYNGEE. The CDR3 sequence is CASSETGNGYTF. The CDR3 DNA reads as TGTGCCAGCAGCGAGACAGGGAATGGCTACACCTTC.

This rearrangement joins TRBV9 to TRBJ2-7, with 9 bases matching TRBD2. This CDR3 region has 15 residues. V was clipped by 0 bases and J by 4 bases; unmatched bases: 5. Per the germline V gene, CDR1 is SGDLS and CDR2 is YYNGEE. In DNA, the CDR3 is TGTGCCAGCAGCGTAGGAGTTAGCGGGGGTTACGAGCAGTACTTC. It encodes CASSVGVSGGYEQYF.

This clone was seen a few times. The genes are TRBV18 and TRBJ1-1; possible D gene TRBD1, 6 bases. This CDR3 is built from 20 residues. V was trimmed by 0 bases and J by 0 bases, leaving 23 bases between them. Germline CDR1 and CDR2: KGHSH and LQKENI. The CDR3 DNA reads TGTGCCAGCTCACCACCGAGGCAGCCCGCGGGGGACAACATGAACACTGAAGCTTTCTTT. Translating gives CASSPPRQPAGDNMNTEAFF.

V usage is TRBV7-9 and J usage is TRBJ2-4; 11 positions match TRBD2. V dropped 1 base and J dropped 11; count of bases not matched to a gene: 10. This CDR3 has 16 residues. CDR1 and CDR2 from the germline V gene are SEHNR and FQNEAQ (reference sequence). CDR3 DNA sequence: TGTGCCAGCAGCTTAGGAGGAGCGGGGACTAGCGGTTTTCAGTACTTC. As protein: CASSLGGAGTSGFQYF.

This clone has just one count. V and J are TRBV25-1 and TRBJ1-2, with 10 positions matching TRBD1. CDR1 and CDR2 from the germline V gene are MGHDK and SYGVNS. CDR3 length: 17 residues. V lost 3 bases and J lost 7; bases outside the gene matches: 14. The chain's CDR3 is CASSDGTLGDRGGGYTF. Here the CDR3 DNA reads TGTGCCAGCAGTGACGGGACCCTAGGGGACAGGGGAGGTGGCTACACCTTC.

This clone was counted only a few times. V gene TRBV6-1 combines with J gene TRBJ2-7, with 7 bases matching TRBD2. The trim removed 2 bases at V and 3 bases at J, leaving 7 bases unmatched. Germline-derived CDR1 and CDR2 are MNHNS and SASEGT. The CDR3 length is 15 residues. The CDR3 nucleotides read TGTGCCAGCAGTGAAAGGGCTGCGGGAGTCTACGAGCAGTACTTC. Amino acids: CASSERAAGVYEQYF.

V gene TRBV5-1 combines with J gene TRBJ2-3, with TRBD2 matching over 8 bases. The CDR3 sequence is 15 residues long. CDR1 is SGHRS, CDR2 YFSETQ, per germline. The ends lost 1 base at V and 2 bases at J; junction bases unmatched: 3. CDR3 in amino acids: CASSLSLADTDTQYF. DNA of the CDR3: TGCGCCAGCAGCTTGTCACTAGCGGACACAGATACGCAGTATTTT.

The V gene is TRBV7-8, the J gene TRBJ2-3; tentatively, D is TRBD1 (6 bases). The CDR3 runs 16 residues. V was clipped by 5 bases and J by 5 bases, with 20 bases between them. Germline values: CDR1 SGHVS, CDR2 FQNEAQ. The CDR3 spells CASSQISGVRVDTQYF. The CDR3 DNA is TGTGCCAGCAGCCAGATTTCAGGGGTGAGAGTAGATACGCAGTATTTT.

This chain links TRBV19 with TRBJ1-5; tentative D call: TRBD1 (5 bases). V shed 8 bases and J shed 0 bases, with 11 bases lying between them. The CDR3 spans 14 residues. Germline V gene sequence: CDR1 LNHDA, CDR2 SQIVND (reference sequence). The DNA of the CDR3 is TGTGCCAGTTCGATTGGGGCTAGCAATCAGCCCCAGCATTTT. It yields the protein CASSIGASNQPQHF.

V usage is TRBV7-2 and J usage is TRBJ2-2; 9 nucleotides match TRBD2. CDR1 is SGHTA, CDR2 FQGNSA, per germline. This CDR3 has 14 residues. V was clipped by 4 bases and J by 9 bases; unmatched bases: 6. The chain's CDR3 is CASSSAGGPRELFF. The CDR3 DNA is TGTGCCAGCAGCTCGGCGGGAGGGCCCCGGGAGCTGTTTTTT. Drawing the rest from reference TRBV7-2 and TRBJ2-2, the complete variable domain is GAGVSQSPSNKVTEKGKDVELRCDPISGHTALYWYRQSLGQGLEFLIYFQGNSAPDKSGLPSDRFSAERTGGSVSTLTIQRTQQEDSAVYLCASSSAGGPRELFFGEGSRLTVL.

This clone was seen a few times. The junction and the germline gene differ at one end; a read error may be behind it. The V and J genes are TRBV27 and TRBJ2-5; 10 positions match TRBD2. Germline assignment: CDR1 MNHEY and CDR2 SMNVEV (reference sequence). The CDR3 covers 16 residues. Written as DNA, the CDR3 is TGTGCCAGCAGTTTATCTAGCGGGAGGACCCAAGGGACCCAGTACTTC. Its protein product is CASSLSSGRTQGTQYF.

This clone was recorded a few times. The chain uses TRBV29-1 and TRBJ2-1; 13 bases are shared with TRBD2. Germline assignment: CDR1 SQVTM and CDR2 ANQGSEA. The CDR3 loop spans 15 amino acids. Trimming cost V 4 bases and J 8 bases; bases outside gene matches: 8. CDR3 DNA: TGCAGCGTTGTTACTAGCGGGAGGGCGAGCGATGAGCAGTTCTTC. Translation: CSVVTSGRASDEQFF.

The gene calls are TRBV7-8 and TRBJ2-7; 13 bases line up with TRBD2. CDR3 length: 16 residues. The V gene's germline CDR1 is SGHVS and CDR2 FQNEAQ. J lost 6 bases, V lost 5 bases, and 10 bases had no gene match. CDR3 coding DNA: TGTGCCAGCAGCGCCACAACTAGCGGGAGGGCCTCCGAGCAGTACTTC. Its protein product is CASSATTSGRASEQYF.

V and J are TRBV7-9 and TRBJ2-3; 11 bases are a match to TRBD2. This CDR3 has 15 amino acids. V was pared by 5 bases and J by 2 bases, with 3 bases of the junction left unmatched. Germline V gene sequence: CDR1 SEHNR, CDR2 FQNEAQ (reference sequence). In DNA, the CDR3 is TGTGCCAGCAGCATACTAGCGGGAGACACAGATACGCAGTATTTT. It translates to CASSILAGDTDTQYF. The full variable domain, completed using reference TRBV7-9 and TRBJ2-3, is DTGVSQNPRHKITKRGQNVTFRCDPISEHNRLYWYRQTLGQGPEFLTYFQNEAQLEKSRLLSDRFSAERPKGSFSTLEIQRTEQGDSAMYLCASSILAGDTDTQYFGPGTRLTVL.

On this clone itself: Germline is not matched at one junction end, which may reflect a read error. This CDR3 is also generated by other DNA sequences in the sample. This chain joins TRBV5-5 and TRBJ1-1; weak D call: TRBD1 (5 bases). CDR1 and CDR2 (germline): SGHKS, YYEKEE (reference sequence). The length of the CDR3 is 13 residues. CDR3 in DNA: TGTGCCAGCAGCTTGGGGGGGAGGACTGAAGCCTTCTTT. Its translation is CASSLGGRTEAFF.

This sequence joins TRBV6-6 and TRBJ1-1, with 9 bases matching TRBD1. There are 15 residues in the CDR3. The trim removed 2 bases at V and 1 base at J, leaving 2 bases unmatched. The germline gives CDR1 MNHNY, CDR2 SVGAGI (reference sequence). DNA for the CDR3: TGTGCCAGCAGTTACCCGGACAGGGGGAACACTGAAGCTTTCTTT. This translates into CASSYPDRGNTEAFF.

V is TRBV7-8 and J is TRBJ2-1, with TRBD1 matching 7 bases. The germline V gene has CDR1 SGHVS and CDR2 FQNEAQ. This CDR3 has 17 residues. Trimming took 5 bases from V and 0 from J; bases not matched to a gene: 10. The CDR3 DNA reads as TGTGCCAGCAGCCGAAGGGTTGGACAGGCCTCCTACAATGAGCAGTTCTTC. The encoded protein is CASSRRVGQASYNEQFF.

V gene TRBV19 combines with J gene TRBJ1-2; 7 nucleotides agree with TRBD1. There are 18 residues in the CDR3. The V and J ends lost 2 bases and 2 bases, in that order; junction bases with no gene match: 14. CDR1 LNHDA and CDR2 SQIVND come from the germline V gene (reference sequence). The CDR3 protein is CASSISGTALTFNYGYTF. The CDR3 nucleotides are TGTGCCAGTAGTATATCTGGGACAGCCCTTACATTCAACTATGGCTACACCTTC.